Below are 23 T cell receptor beta chains sequenced from a single sample in a study of T cell responses to AZD1222 COVID-19 vaccine. Generated by immunoSEQ multiplex PCR, the TCRdb table keeps only in-frame clones and is missing some. This sample has 150,000 or so clones, with 89% found just once. The sample here was peripheral blood, taken on day 0 of AZD1222 vaccination. These TCRs come from an adult in good health.

The rearrangement uses TRBV7-2 and TRBJ2-7, with D possibly being TRBD2 (5 bases). The CDR3 length is 16 residues. The V gene's germline CDR1 is SGHTA and CDR2 FQGNSA. Trimming took off 0 bases at V and 3 bases at J, with 15 bases between the two ends. This CDR3 reads CASSLASSGTNYEQYF. CDR3 in DNA: TGTGCCAGCAGCTTAGCCTCCAGCGGAACAAACTACGAGCAGTACTTC. The variable domain in full, with the rest retrieved from reference TRBV7-2 and TRBJ2-7, is GAGVSQSPSNKVTEKGKDVELRCDPISGHTALYWYRQSLGQGLEFLIYFQGNSAPDKSGLPSDRFSAERTGGSVSTLTIQRTQQEDSAVYLCASSLASSGTNYEQYFGPGTRLTVT.

This clone was seen a single time. In DNA form, the CDR3 reads TGTGCCAGCAGCTTAGTGGGCCTAGTGCAAGAGACCCAGTACTTC. Amino acid sequence: CASSLVGLVQETQYF. This rearrangement joins TRBV7-9 to TRBJ2-5, with D hard to call. This CDR3 region has 15 residues. Germline V gene sequence: CDR1 SEHNR, CDR2 FQNEAQ (reference sequence). V lost 1 base, J lost 2 bases, and 11 bases lay in between.

The genes are TRBV25-1 and TRBJ1-1; tentatively, D is TRBD1 (6 bases). The CDR3 is made up of 18 amino acids. CDR1 is MGHDK, CDR2 SYGVNS, per germline. V lost 6 bases to trimming and J lost 5 bases, with 28 bases between them. The CDR3 loop reads CASRPADTNNRGGTEAFF. The CDR3 nucleotides are TGTGCCAGCAGGCCTGCTGACACCAACAATAGGGGGGGTACTGAAGCTTTCTTT.

This clone was seen just once. The rearrangement joins TRBV12-3 or TRBV12-4 to TRBJ2-7; D not certain. V lost 6 bases and J 2 bases, leaving 5 bases between the germline ends. CDR3 size: 11 residues. CDR3 in DNA: TGTGCCAGCAGCCGGGCCTACGAGCAGTACTTC. As protein: CASSRAYEQYF.

The chain is built from TRBV13 and TRBJ2-3; D may correspond to TRBD1 or TRBD2 (5 bases each). The CDR3 has 15 amino acids. The germline CDR1 and CDR2 sequences are PRHDT and FYEKMQ (reference sequence). The V gene lost 3 bases and the J gene lost 0 bases, with 10 bases spanning the gap. CDR3 nucleotide sequence: TGTGCCAGCAGCTTGAGGGGAGAAAGCACAGATACGCAGTATTTT. Amino acid sequence: CASSLRGESTDTQYF. The full variable domain, completed using reference TRBV13 and TRBJ2-3, is AAGVIQSPRHLIKEKRETATLKCYPIPRHDTVYWYQQGPGQDPQFLISFYEKMQSDKGSIPDRFSAQQFSDYHSELNMSSLELGDSALYFCASSLRGESTDTQYFGPGTRLTVL.

The chain employs TRBV19 and TRBJ2-3; a weak D match, TRBD1 (6 bases). The CDR3 contains 14 residues. Trimming left V 9 bases short and J 2 bases short, with 15 bases between. Germline CDR1 is LNHDA and CDR2 is SQIVND (reference sequence). The chain's CDR3 is CASRNRENTDTQYF. The DNA of the CDR3 is TGTGCCAGCCGCAACAGGGAAAACACAGATACGCAGTATTTT.

The chain uses TRBV14 and TRBJ2-2; D call uncertain. Per germline, CDR1 SGHDN and CDR2 FVKESK. The V and J ends lost 2 bases and 4 bases respectively, with 8 bases between them. CDR3 length: 14 amino acids. DNA for the CDR3: TGTGCCAGCAGCCAATGGGCTACCACCGGGGAGCTGTTTTTT. Its translation is CASSQWATTGELFF.

The chain has TRBV12-3 or TRBV12-4 and TRBJ1-1; D is unresolved. This CDR3 spans 13 amino acids. V lost 2 bases, J lost 4 bases, and 8 bases lay in between. The CDR3: CASSLRGSTEAFF. CDR3 sequence (DNA): TGTGCCAGCAGTTTACGCGGATCCACTGAAGCTTTCTTT.

The rearrangement uses TRBV4-3 and TRBJ2-7, with D maybe TRBD1 (5 bases). The V gene's germline CDR1 is LGHNA and CDR2 YSLEER. This CDR3 has 17 amino acids. The ends were cut back, 0 bases at V and 2 bases at J, with 17 bases in the middle. CDR3 coding DNA: TGCGCCAGCAGCCAAGAGATGGTAGGGGCCCAAACCTACGAGCAGTACTTC. Translation gives CASSQEMVGAQTYEQYF.

The chain links TRBV7-2 to TRBJ2-1; D may be TRBD1 or TRBD2 (5 bases each). V was cut by 8 bases and J by 4 bases, with 15 bases left in between. The CDR3 loop spans 14 amino acids. In germline, CDR1 is SGHTA, CDR2 FQGNSA. The CDR3 loop is CASGTRRQYNEQFF. DNA of the CDR3: TGTGCCAGCGGGACCAGGAGGCAATACAATGAGCAGTTCTTC.

The chain couples TRBV10-3 to TRBJ2-7; no clear D. Trimming left V 0 bases short and J 4 bases short, with 10 bases between. CDR1 and CDR2 (germline): ENHRY, SYGVKD. The CDR3 covers 14 residues. The CDR3 sequence is CAISESRRQYEQYF. In nucleotides, the CDR3 is TGTGCCATCAGTGAGTCTAGGCGGCAGTACGAGCAGTACTTC.

This chain joins TRBV6-2 or TRBV6-3 and TRBJ2-1, with D uncertain. The germline V and J ends were trimmed by 5 bases and 6 bases, with 2 bases remaining between them. The CDR3 totals 10 residues. Germline V gives CDR1 MNHEY, CDR2 SVGEGT. The CDR3, as DNA: TGTGCCAGCAGTAGCAATGAGCAGTTCTTC. It is translated as CASSSNEQFF.

This clone is medium-sized in the sample. The chain uses TRBV5-4 and TRBJ2-3; 8 bases fit TRBD2. Germline CDR1 is SGHNT and CDR2 is YYREEE (reference sequence). CDR3 length equals 17 residues. V gave up 6 bases and J gave up 2 bases; unmatched junction bases: 14. CDR3 residues: CASTNPGAGGHTDTQYF. Here the CDR3 DNA reads TGTGCCAGCACCAACCCCGGGGCGGGAGGACACACAGATACGCAGTATTTT.

J is TRBJ2-1 and V is TRBV21-1; the DNA was not used to check the table's D call, TRBD1. TRBV21-1 is a pseudogene. CDR3 length: 17 amino acids. This CDR3 reads CASSKYLQGCVDNEQFF. The CDR3 DNA reads TGTGCCAGCAGCAAATATCTACAGGGCTGTGTTGACAATGAGCAGTTCTTC.

J is TRBJ2-3 and V is TRBV11-2; the D call may be TRBD1 or TRBD2 (7 bases each). Germline CDR1 is SGHAT and CDR2 is FQNNGV. Trimming stripped 4 bases from V and 3 bases from J, with 17 bases between. This CDR3 has 16 amino acids. For the CDR3, the DNA is TGTGCCAGCAGCTCGAGGGAGGGGGCTGAGACAGATACGCAGTATTTT. Amino acids: CASSSREGAETDTQYF.

The table lists this clone with a few counts. Other DNA variants within this sample encode the same CDR3. Here the CDR3 reads CASSSGQGIYGYTF. DNA of the CDR3: TGTGCCAGCAGCTCGGGACAGGGGATCTATGGCTACACCTTC. The V and J genes are TRBV11-3 and TRBJ1-2; 10 nucleotides agree with TRBD1. Germline CDR1 is SGHNT and CDR2 is YENEEA. The CDR3 has 14 residues. V shed 4 bases, J shed 4 bases, and the junction held 3 bases outside the gene matches. Looking up the rest from reference TRBV11-3 and TRBJ1-2 gives the full variable domain: EAGVVQSPRYKIIEKKQPVAFWCNPISGHNTLYWYLQNLGQGPELLIRYENEEAVDDSQLPKDRFSAERLKGVDSTLKIQPAELGDSAVYLCASSSGQGIYGYTFGSGTRLTVV.

This clone has a single count. CDR3 sequence: CAWSGLANTGELFF. CDR3 nucleotides: TGTGCCTGGAGTGGGTTGGCTAACACCGGGGAGCTGTTTTTT. The J gene is TRBJ2-2, the V gene TRBV30; the D is unclear. Trimming pared 1 base from V and 2 bases from J, leaving 8 bases between. The CDR3 totals 14 residues. Looked up from germline, CDR1 is GTSNPN and CDR2 is SVGIG (reference sequence).

The genes are TRBV27 and TRBJ2-7, with D unresolved. Germline lookup yields CDR1 MNHEY and CDR2 SMNVEV (reference sequence). The ends were cut back, 2 bases at V and 0 bases at J, with 8 bases in the middle. The CDR3 is 14 residues long. Written as DNA, the CDR3 is TGTGCCAGCAGTTTACTAGTAAACTCCTACGAGCAGTACTTC. Translating gives CASSLLVNSYEQYF.

The chain uses TRBV21-1 and TRBJ2-4; the table's TRBD2 call for D was not verified on the DNA. TRBV21-1 is a pseudogene locus. The CDR3 consists of 16 residues. Written as DNA, the CDR3 is TGTGCCAGCAGCCAAATAGCGGGACCAGACAAAAACATTCAGTACTTC. Encoded protein: CASSQIAGPDKNIQYF.

This clone was seen only once. The gene calls are TRBV2 and TRBJ2-7; no definite D call. The V and J ends lost 3 bases and 1 base respectively, with 13 bases between them. The CDR3 contains 15 residues. Germline-derived CDR1 and CDR2 are SNHLY and FYNNEI. The DNA for the CDR3 is TGTGCCAGCAGTGAGGCGAGGCAGCGATCCTACGAGCAGTACTTC. Encoded protein: CASSEARQRSYEQYF.

J is TRBJ1-1 and V is TRBV5-1; the match to TRBD1 covers 7 bases. Germline V gene lookup returns CDR1 SGHRS and CDR2 YFSETQ. The CDR3 covers 15 residues. After removal of 4 bases from V and 8 bases from J, the junction contained 14 bases not matched to a gene. This CDR3 is CASSLLGTAGVEAFF. CDR3 nucleotides: TGCGCCAGCAGCCTTTTGGGGACAGCCGGTGTGGAAGCTTTCTTT.

The chain joins TRBV18 to TRBJ1-2; a weak D match, TRBD1 (6 bases). V lost 2 bases and J lost 3, with 25 bases in between. Germline V gives CDR1 KGHSH, CDR2 LQKENI. CDR3 length: 19 residues. The chain's CDR3 is CASSPFSLVMGAQDYGYTF. Here the CDR3 DNA reads TGTGCCAGCTCACCATTTAGCCTAGTAATGGGGGCGCAGGACTATGGCTACACCTTC.

V gene TRBV9 combines with J gene TRBJ2-1; 11 bases are a match to TRBD2. CDR3 size: 15 residues. Germline V gene lookup returns CDR1 SGDLS and CDR2 YYNGEE. The J segment lost 7 bases and the V segment lost 4 bases, leaving 7 bases of the junction unmatched. Here the CDR3 reads CASSLQPSGRNEQFF. The CDR3 DNA reads as TGTGCCAGCAGCTTACAGCCTAGCGGGAGGAATGAGCAGTTCTTC.